A single sample gave rise to the 21 T cell receptor beta chains below, sequenced in a study of early T cells in non-severe SARS-CoV-2 infection (dated by TCRdb to the early 2020s). The library was prepared using 5' RACE. The sequencer was a NextSeq 500. TCRdb reanalyzed the raw reads on its own, using fastp at Q25 for trimming and MiXCR for clone calling, and kept in-frame beta chains. Each record represents a unique CDR3 protein, reported with the most common genes and DNA among its rows. This sample has roughly 58,000 distinct CDR3 sequences in its table, and around a tenth of those were observed once. The ten largest clones take up 10% to 13% of the sample. The sample consisted of whole blood. All receptors derive from an adult who was a healthcare worker with PCR-confirmed SARS-CoV-2 infection or an uninfected control (not recorded which).

The chain's CDR3 is CASSSIGLAGGWTDTQYF. The CDR3 DNA follows: TGTGCCAGCAGTTCGATCGGACTAGCGGGAGGATGGACAGATACGCAGTATTTT. V gene TRBV28 combines with J gene TRBJ2-3; 14 bases are a match to TRBD2. Per germline, CDR1 MDHEN and CDR2 SYDVKM. The J segment lost 3 bases and the V segment lost 4 bases, leaving 9 bases of the junction unmatched. This CDR3 region has 18 residues.

This chain joins TRBV7-2 and TRBJ2-7; D not certain. Germline CDR1 reads SGHTA; CDR2 reads FQGNSA. Trimming removed 5 bases from V and 0 bases from J, with 8 bases in between. The CDR3 is 13 residues long. CDR3 coding DNA: TGTGCCAGCAGCCAAGACGCCTCCTACGAGCAGTACTTC. It codes for CASSQDASYEQYF.

The chain has TRBV20-1 and TRBJ2-7; D not certain. Germline CDR1 and CDR2: DFQATT and SNEGSKA (reference sequence). This CDR3 spans 11 amino acids. Trimming removed 3 bases at V and 3 bases at J, with 6 bases between. This CDR3 reads CSASEYYEQYF. DNA of the CDR3: TGCAGTGCTAGCGAATACTACGAGCAGTACTTC.

The sample holds a few counts of this clonotype. The chain joins TRBV7-2 to TRBJ2-7; no reliable D call. The germline CDR1 and CDR2 sequences are SGHTA and FQGNSA. The CDR3 is 14 residues long. Trimming removed 1 base from V and 2 bases from J, with 9 bases in between. CDR3 DNA: TGTGCCAGCAGCTTAGGAGAGTACACCTACGAGCAGTACTTC. This encodes CASSLGEYTYEQYF.

The sample holds many counts of this clonotype. The J gene is TRBJ2-5, the V gene TRBV5-1, with D perhaps TRBD1 (7 bases). Trimming shortened V by 4 bases and J by 7 bases, and 14 bases separated the two germline ends. Germline CDR1 SGHRS, CDR2 YFSETQ. The CDR3 is 13 residues long. The CDR3: CASSTGDSGTQYF. The CDR3 bases are TGCGCCAGCAGCACAGGGGACTCCGGGACCCAGTACTTC.

This chain links TRBV9 with TRBJ1-6, with D uncertain. CDR1 is SGDLS, CDR2 YYNGEE, per germline. Trimming took 3 bases from V and 14 from J, leaving 15 bases between them. The CDR3 has 13 amino acids. CDR3 nucleotides: TGTGCCAGCAGCGCCGGGCTGTTTTCGGCCCTCCACTTT. Translation: CASSAGLFSALHF.

At least ten counts were recorded for this clonotype. The chain carries TRBV19 and TRBJ2-7; TRBD2 might be the D (6 bases). Germline assignment: CDR1 LNHDA and CDR2 SQIVND (reference sequence). There are 18 residues in the CDR3. V lost 5 bases and J lost 0, with 23 bases in between. In nucleotides, the CDR3 is TGTGCCAGTAGTTCACCAAACCTCGGGGGTCGAAGCTCCTACGAGCAGTACTTC. Protein sequence: CASSSPNLGGRSSYEQYF.

Many counts were recorded for this clonotype. The J gene is TRBJ1-1, the V gene TRBV28, with a weak D call TRBD1 (6 bases). This CDR3 region has 14 residues. The V gene's germline CDR1 is MDHEN and CDR2 SYDVKM. The V end lost 8 bases, the J end lost 0 bases, and 13 bases lay between the germline ends. The CDR3: CASLGGTMNTEAFF. The CDR3 DNA reads as TGTGCCAGCCTAGGGGGAACCATGAACACTGAAGCTTTCTTT.

This sequence joins TRBV5-1 and TRBJ2-5, with D hard to call. Germline V gives CDR1 SGHRS, CDR2 YFSETQ. The V and J ends lost 1 base and 5 bases respectively, with 6 bases between them. This CDR3 comprises 12 residues. The chain's CDR3 is CASSLSWETQYF. DNA for the CDR3: TGCGCCAGCAGCTTGAGCTGGGAGACCCAGTACTTC.

This clonotype showed up many times. The chain combines TRBV29-1 with TRBJ2-1; 14 nucleotides match TRBD2. The CDR3 spans 14 residues. V lost 6 bases and J lost 5; bases outside the gene matches: 3. Germline V gene data show CDR1 as SQVTM and CDR2 as ANQGSEA. CDR3 nucleotides: TGCAGCGTGGGACTAGCGGGAGACCACAATGAGCAGTTCTTC. This codes for CSVGLAGDHNEQFF.

There are many counts of this clonotype. The V gene is TRBV5-1, the J gene TRBJ2-2; D possibly corresponds to TRBD2 (5 bases). CDR1 is SGHRS, CDR2 YFSETQ, per germline. CDR3 length: 14 amino acids. Deletions cut 5 bases from V and 5 bases from J, with 13 bases between. The CDR3 reads CASRGLAATGELFF. The CDR3 bases are TGCGCCAGCAGAGGGCTAGCAGCAACCGGGGAGCTGTTTTTT.

The genes are TRBV3-1 and TRBJ2-5; no firm D call. V was shortened by 7 bases and J by 7 bases, with 10 bases between the two germline ends. CDR1 and CDR2 from the germline V gene are LGHDT and YNNKEL (reference sequence). The CDR3 contains 11 residues. Here the CDR3 reads CASTDLWTQYF. CDR3 bases: TGTGCCAGCACCGACTTGTGGACCCAGTACTTC.

V is TRBV4-1 and J is TRBJ2-5, with TRBD2 as a possible D gene (5 bases). Per germline, CDR1 MGHRA and CDR2 YSYEKL. V was cut by 6 bases and J by 2 bases, with 10 bases left in between. The CDR3 totals 13 residues. The CDR3 is CASSPGEQETQYF. The DNA for the CDR3 is TGCGCCAGCAGTCCCGGGGAACAAGAGACCCAGTACTTC.

V gene TRBV11-1 combines with J gene TRBJ2-7; weak D call: TRBD1 (7 bases). The V and J ends lost 4 bases and 2 bases respectively, with 18 bases between them. The CDR3 is 16 amino acids. Per the germline V gene, CDR1 is SGHAT and CDR2 is FQDESV (reference sequence). The CDR3 sequence is CASSSPQGGRPYEQYF. CDR3 sequence (DNA): TGTGCCAGCAGCTCCCCTCAGGGGGGCAGACCCTACGAGCAGTACTTC.

This clonotype was counted a few times. This chain joins TRBV30 and TRBJ2-7, with D perhaps assigned TRBD1 or TRBD2 (5 bases each). This CDR3 region has 14 residues. Looked up from germline, CDR1 is GTSNPN and CDR2 is SVGIG (reference sequence). The V gene lost 4 bases and the J gene lost 3 bases, with 16 bases spanning the gap. CDR3: CAWTTGTSNYEQYF. The CDR3 DNA follows: TGTGCCTGGACCACCGGGACCTCCAACTACGAGCAGTACTTC.

This chain uses TRBV21-1 with TRBJ1-2. TRBV21-1 is tagged as a pseudogene. The CDR3 runs 18 residues. The CDR3 spells CASSKAPLGLKGYYGYTF. CDR3 nucleotides: TGTGCCAGCAGCAAAGCCCCTCTGGGACTCAAGGGGTACTATGGCTACACCTTC.

This clonotype was found a few times. The V call is TRBV3-1, the J call TRBJ2-7; D is undetermined. The ends were cut back, 1 base at V and 1 base at J, with 20 bases in the middle. This CDR3 region has 18 residues. Looked up from germline, CDR1 is LGHDT and CDR2 is YNNKEL (reference sequence). CDR3 DNA sequence: TGTGCCAGCAGCCAAGGACTTTACCGGGTTGGCAGTTCCTACGAGCAGTACTTC. As protein: CASSQGLYRVGSSYEQYF.

Ten or more counts support this clonotype. The V gene is TRBV15, the J gene TRBJ2-5; 9 bases are a match to TRBD2. Germline V lookup: CDR1 LNHNV, CDR2 YYDKDF (reference sequence). Trimming took 7 bases from V and 5 from J; bases not matched to a gene: 11. This CDR3 is built from 15 residues. The CDR3 coding sequence is TGTGCCACCACCGGGGGGACTAGCCCTTGGGAGACCCAGTACTTC. Translated: CATTGGTSPWETQYF.

The V gene is TRBV27, the J gene TRBJ1-6; D perhaps matches TRBD1 (6 bases). Germline V CDR1 and CDR2: MNHEY, SMNVEV (reference sequence). CDR3 length: 15 residues. Trimming shortened V by 2 bases and J by 7 bases, and 12 bases separated the two germline ends. The CDR3 spells CASSLKGEPNSPLHF. The CDR3 DNA reads as TGTGCCAGCAGTTTAAAGGGGGAACCAAATTCACCCCTCCACTTT.

The chain carries TRBV28 and TRBJ1-2; no clear D gene. The CDR3 covers 13 residues. Between the trimmed V and J ends, which lost 3 bases and 5 bases, there was a span of 10 bases. Germline V gene data show CDR1 as MDHEN and CDR2 as SYDVKM. The CDR3 DNA reads TGTGCCAGCAGTTTTGGCTGGAGATATGGCTACACCTTC. Protein product: CASSFGWRYGYTF.

Ten or more counts support this clonotype. The chain carries TRBV12-3 or TRBV12-4 and TRBJ2-7; D remains unclear. Trimming took 3 bases from V and 2 from J, leaving 8 bases between them. CDR3 length: 13 residues. This CDR3 is CASSFPPAYEQYF. DNA for the CDR3: TGTGCCAGCAGTTTCCCGCCCGCCTACGAGCAGTACTTC.